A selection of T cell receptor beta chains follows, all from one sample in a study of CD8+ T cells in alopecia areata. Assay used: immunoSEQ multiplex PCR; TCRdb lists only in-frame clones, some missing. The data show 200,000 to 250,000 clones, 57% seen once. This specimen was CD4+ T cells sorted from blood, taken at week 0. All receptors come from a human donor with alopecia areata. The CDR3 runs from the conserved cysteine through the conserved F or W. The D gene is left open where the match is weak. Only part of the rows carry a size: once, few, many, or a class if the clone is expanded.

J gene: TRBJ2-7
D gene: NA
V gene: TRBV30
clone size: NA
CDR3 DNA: TGTGCCTGGAGTGTCTACTACGAGCAGTACTTC
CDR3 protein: CAWSVYYEQYF

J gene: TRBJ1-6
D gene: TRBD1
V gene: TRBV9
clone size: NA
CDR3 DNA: TGTGCCAGCAGCGTCGGGACAGGGAACTCACCCCTCCACTTT
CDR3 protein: CASSVGTGNSPLHF

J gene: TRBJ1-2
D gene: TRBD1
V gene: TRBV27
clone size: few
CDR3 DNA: TGTGCCAGCAGTCCAACCCTAGGACAGGGGAGGTCTGGCTACACCTTC
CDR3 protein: CASSPTLGQGRSGYTF

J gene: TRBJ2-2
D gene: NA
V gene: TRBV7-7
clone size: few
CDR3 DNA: TGTGCCAGCAGCCTGACGGACAGAAACACCGGGGAGCTGTTTTTT
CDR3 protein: CASSLTDRNTGELFF

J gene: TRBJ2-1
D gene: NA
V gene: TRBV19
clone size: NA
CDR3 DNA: TGTGCCAGTAAGTTGAGGGGTATGTACAATGAGCAGTTCTTC
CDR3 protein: CASKLRGMYNEQFF

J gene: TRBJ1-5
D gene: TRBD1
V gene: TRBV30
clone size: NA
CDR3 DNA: TGTGCCTGGAGTCCTGGACAGGGCGGTCAGCCCCAGCATTTT
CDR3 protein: CAWSPGQGGQPQHF

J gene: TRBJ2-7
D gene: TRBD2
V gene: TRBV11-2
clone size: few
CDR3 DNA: TGTGCCAGCAGCCAGCTCGGAGGCGGGGGCGAGCAGTACTTC
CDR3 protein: CASSQLGGGGEQYF

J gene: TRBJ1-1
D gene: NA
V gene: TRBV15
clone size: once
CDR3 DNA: TGTGCCACCAGCGGCGGGATGAACACTGAAGCTTTCTTT
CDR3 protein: CATSGGMNTEAFF

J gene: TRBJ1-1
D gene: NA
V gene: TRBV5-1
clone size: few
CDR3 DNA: TGCGCCAGCAGCTTGTTAGGTCACACTGAAGCTTTCTTT
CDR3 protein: CASSLLGHTEAFF

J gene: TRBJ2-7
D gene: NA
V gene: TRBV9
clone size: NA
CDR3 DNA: TGTGCCAGCAGCGTAGATAATGACTCCTACGAGCAGTACTTC
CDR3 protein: CASSVDNDSYEQYF

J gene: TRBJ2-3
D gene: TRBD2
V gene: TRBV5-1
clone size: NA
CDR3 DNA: TGCGCCAGCAGCTTGTATCTCGGGACTAGCGGGGGTTCCACAGATACGCAGTATTTT
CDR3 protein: CASSLYLGTSGGSTDTQYF

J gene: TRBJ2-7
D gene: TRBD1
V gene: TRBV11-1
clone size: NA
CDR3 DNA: TGTGCCAGCAGCTTGGGACAGGGGTTCTACGAGCAGTACTTC
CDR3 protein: CASSLGQGFYEQYF

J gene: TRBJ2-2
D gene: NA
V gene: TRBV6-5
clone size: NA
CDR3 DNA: TGTGCCAGCAGAACCGCCGGGGGTAGGGCCGGGGAGCTGTTTTTT
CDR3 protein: CASRTAGGRAGELFF

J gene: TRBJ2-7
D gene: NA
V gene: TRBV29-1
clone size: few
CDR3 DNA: TGCAGCGTTGACGGCGAAGGAGGGGGTGGTTACGAGCAGTACTTC
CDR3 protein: CSVDGEGGGGYEQYF

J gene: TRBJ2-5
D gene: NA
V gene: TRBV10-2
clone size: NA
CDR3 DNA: TGCGCCAGCAGACAGGAAGCCCAAGAGACCCAGTACTTC
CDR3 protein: CASRQEAQETQYF

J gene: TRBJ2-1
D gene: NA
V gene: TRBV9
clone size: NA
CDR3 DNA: TGTGCCAGCTACCCCTGGGTGCGGGCGCACAATGAGCAGTTCTTC
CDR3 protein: CASYPWVRAHNEQFF

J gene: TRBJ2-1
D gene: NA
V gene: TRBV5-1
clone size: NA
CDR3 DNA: TGCGCCAGCAGACACAGGCCCGGCTACAATGAGCAGTTCTTC
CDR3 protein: CASRHRPGYNEQFF

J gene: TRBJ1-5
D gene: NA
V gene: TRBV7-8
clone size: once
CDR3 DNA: TGTGCCAGCAGCTTAGAGGGCGGGTATAGCAATCAGCCCCAGCATTTT
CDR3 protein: CASSLEGGYSNQPQHF

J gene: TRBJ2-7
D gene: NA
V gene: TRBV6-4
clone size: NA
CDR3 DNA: TGTGCCAGGACCCGGGACTGCAGCTCCTACGAGCAGTACTTC
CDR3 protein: CARTRDCSSYEQYF

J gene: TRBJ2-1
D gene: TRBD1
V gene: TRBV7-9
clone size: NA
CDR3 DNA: TGTGCCAGCAGCTTGGGACAGGGGTTCAATGAGCAGTTCTTC
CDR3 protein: CASSLGQGFNEQFF

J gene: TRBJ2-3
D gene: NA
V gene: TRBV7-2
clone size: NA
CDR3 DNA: TGTGCCAGCAGACCACCGGGAGATACGCAGTATTTT
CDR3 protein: CASRPPGDTQYF

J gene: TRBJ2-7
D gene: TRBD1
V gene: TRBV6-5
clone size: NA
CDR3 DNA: TGTGCCAGCAGTCCACAGGGGGCATCCCCCTACGAGCAGTACTTC
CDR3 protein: CASSPQGASPYEQYF

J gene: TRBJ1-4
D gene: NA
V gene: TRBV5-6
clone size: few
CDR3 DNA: TGTGCCAGCAGCTCACAGGATAAACTGTTTTTT
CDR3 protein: CASSSQDKLFF

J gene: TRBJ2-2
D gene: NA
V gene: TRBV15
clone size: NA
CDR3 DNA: TGTGCCACCCGCCATGGGCCCACCGGGGAGCTGTTTTTT
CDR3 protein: CATRHGPTGELFF

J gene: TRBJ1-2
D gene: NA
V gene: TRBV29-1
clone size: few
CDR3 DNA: TGCAGCGTTGAAGATGGTGATGGCTACACCTTC
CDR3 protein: CSVEDGDGYTF

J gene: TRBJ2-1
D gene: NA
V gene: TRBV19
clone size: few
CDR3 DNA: TGTGCCAGTAGCCCCTTTACAAGTTTCAATGAGCAGTTCTTC
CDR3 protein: CASSPFTSFNEQFF

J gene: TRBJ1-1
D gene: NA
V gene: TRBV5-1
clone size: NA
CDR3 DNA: TGCGCCAGCTCGAGGTCGGAGGACACTGAAGCTTTCTTT
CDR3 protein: CASSRSEDTEAFF

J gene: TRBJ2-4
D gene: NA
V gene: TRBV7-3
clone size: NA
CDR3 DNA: TGTGCCAGCAGCTTAAACAGGGAGGACATTCAGTACTTC
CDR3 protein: CASSLNREDIQYF

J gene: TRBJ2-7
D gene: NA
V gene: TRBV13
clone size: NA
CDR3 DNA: TGTGCCAGCAGCTTAGGAGCTTCCTACGAGCAGTACTTC
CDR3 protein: CASSLGASYEQYF

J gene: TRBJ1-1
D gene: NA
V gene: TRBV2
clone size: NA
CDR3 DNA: TGTGCCAGACGGAGGGGAAACACTGAAGCTTTCTTT
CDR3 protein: CARRRGNTEAFF

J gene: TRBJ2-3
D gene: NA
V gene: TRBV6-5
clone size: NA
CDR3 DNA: TGTGCCAGCAGTTACTCGGGGACGGACGCAGATACGCAGTATTTT
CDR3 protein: CASSYSGTDADTQYF

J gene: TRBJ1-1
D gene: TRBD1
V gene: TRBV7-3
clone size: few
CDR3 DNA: TGTGCCAGCAGCTTAACGGGACAGGGGTTCACTGAAGCTTTCTTT
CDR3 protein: CASSLTGQGFTEAFF

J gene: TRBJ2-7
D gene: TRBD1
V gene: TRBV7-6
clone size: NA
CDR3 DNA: TGTGCCAGCAGCCCTTACAGGGGGAAGAACTACGAGCAGTACTTC
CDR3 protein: CASSPYRGKNYEQYF

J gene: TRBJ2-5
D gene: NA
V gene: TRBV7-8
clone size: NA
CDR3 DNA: TGTGCCAGCAGTACCTTATTGGCCCAAGAGACCCAGTACTTC
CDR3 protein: CASSTLLAQETQYF

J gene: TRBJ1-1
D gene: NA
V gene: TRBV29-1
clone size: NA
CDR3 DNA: TGCAGCGGAGGGAGGATTCGGAACACTGAAGCTTTCTTT
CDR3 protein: CSGGRIRNTEAFF

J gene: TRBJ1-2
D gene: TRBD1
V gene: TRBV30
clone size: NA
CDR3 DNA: TGTGCCTGGAGTATGGGACAGGGGACTCCCTACCGGTATGGCTACACCTTC
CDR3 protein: CAWSMGQGTPYRYGYTF

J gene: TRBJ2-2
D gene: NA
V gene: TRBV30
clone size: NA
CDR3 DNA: TGTGCCTGGAGTGTATACGCAGCCGGGGAGCTGTTTTTT
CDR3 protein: CAWSVYAAGELFF

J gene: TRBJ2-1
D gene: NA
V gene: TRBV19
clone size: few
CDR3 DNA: TGTGCCAGTAGTATAGAACTAGCCCGATCCTACAATGAGCAGTTCTTC
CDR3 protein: CASSIELARSYNEQFF

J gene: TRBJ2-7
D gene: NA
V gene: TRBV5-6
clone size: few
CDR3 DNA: TGTGCCAGCAGCTTGGAGGTCAGATCCTACGAGCAGTACTTC
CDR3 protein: CASSLEVRSYEQYF

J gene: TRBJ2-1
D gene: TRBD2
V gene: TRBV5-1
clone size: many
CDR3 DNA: TGCGCCAGCAACGCCGGGACTAGACTTGTCAATGAGCAGTTCTTC
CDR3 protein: CASNAGTRLVNEQFF

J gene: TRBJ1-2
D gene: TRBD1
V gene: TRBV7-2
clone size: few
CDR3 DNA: TGTGCCAGCAGCCAACGAACAGGGGCGATTAACTATGGCTACACCTTC
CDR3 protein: CASSQRTGAINYGYTF

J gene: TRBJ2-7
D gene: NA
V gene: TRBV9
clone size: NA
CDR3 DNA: TGTGCCAGCACCCTAGGGGTTGGGACGTCCTCCTTATACGAGCAGTACTTC
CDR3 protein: CASTLGVGTSSLYEQYF

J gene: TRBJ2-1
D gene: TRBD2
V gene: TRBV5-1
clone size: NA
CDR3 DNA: TGCGCCAGCAGCTCGAATAGGACTAGGTACTACAATGAGCAGTTCTTC
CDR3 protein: CASSSNRTRYYNEQFF

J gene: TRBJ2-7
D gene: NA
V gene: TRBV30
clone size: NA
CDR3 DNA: TGTGCCTGCCACCAAAGGGACTCCGTCGGCGAGCAGTACTTC
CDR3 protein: CACHQRDSVGEQYF

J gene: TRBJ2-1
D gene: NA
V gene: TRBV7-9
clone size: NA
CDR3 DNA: TGTGCCAGCAGCTTGAACGCGGGACCCCAAGGGCAGTTCTTC
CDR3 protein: CASSLNAGPQGQFF

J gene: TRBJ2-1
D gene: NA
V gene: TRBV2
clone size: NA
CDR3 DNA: TGTGCCAGCGCCCCTTACAATGAGCAGTTCTTC
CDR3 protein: CASAPYNEQFF